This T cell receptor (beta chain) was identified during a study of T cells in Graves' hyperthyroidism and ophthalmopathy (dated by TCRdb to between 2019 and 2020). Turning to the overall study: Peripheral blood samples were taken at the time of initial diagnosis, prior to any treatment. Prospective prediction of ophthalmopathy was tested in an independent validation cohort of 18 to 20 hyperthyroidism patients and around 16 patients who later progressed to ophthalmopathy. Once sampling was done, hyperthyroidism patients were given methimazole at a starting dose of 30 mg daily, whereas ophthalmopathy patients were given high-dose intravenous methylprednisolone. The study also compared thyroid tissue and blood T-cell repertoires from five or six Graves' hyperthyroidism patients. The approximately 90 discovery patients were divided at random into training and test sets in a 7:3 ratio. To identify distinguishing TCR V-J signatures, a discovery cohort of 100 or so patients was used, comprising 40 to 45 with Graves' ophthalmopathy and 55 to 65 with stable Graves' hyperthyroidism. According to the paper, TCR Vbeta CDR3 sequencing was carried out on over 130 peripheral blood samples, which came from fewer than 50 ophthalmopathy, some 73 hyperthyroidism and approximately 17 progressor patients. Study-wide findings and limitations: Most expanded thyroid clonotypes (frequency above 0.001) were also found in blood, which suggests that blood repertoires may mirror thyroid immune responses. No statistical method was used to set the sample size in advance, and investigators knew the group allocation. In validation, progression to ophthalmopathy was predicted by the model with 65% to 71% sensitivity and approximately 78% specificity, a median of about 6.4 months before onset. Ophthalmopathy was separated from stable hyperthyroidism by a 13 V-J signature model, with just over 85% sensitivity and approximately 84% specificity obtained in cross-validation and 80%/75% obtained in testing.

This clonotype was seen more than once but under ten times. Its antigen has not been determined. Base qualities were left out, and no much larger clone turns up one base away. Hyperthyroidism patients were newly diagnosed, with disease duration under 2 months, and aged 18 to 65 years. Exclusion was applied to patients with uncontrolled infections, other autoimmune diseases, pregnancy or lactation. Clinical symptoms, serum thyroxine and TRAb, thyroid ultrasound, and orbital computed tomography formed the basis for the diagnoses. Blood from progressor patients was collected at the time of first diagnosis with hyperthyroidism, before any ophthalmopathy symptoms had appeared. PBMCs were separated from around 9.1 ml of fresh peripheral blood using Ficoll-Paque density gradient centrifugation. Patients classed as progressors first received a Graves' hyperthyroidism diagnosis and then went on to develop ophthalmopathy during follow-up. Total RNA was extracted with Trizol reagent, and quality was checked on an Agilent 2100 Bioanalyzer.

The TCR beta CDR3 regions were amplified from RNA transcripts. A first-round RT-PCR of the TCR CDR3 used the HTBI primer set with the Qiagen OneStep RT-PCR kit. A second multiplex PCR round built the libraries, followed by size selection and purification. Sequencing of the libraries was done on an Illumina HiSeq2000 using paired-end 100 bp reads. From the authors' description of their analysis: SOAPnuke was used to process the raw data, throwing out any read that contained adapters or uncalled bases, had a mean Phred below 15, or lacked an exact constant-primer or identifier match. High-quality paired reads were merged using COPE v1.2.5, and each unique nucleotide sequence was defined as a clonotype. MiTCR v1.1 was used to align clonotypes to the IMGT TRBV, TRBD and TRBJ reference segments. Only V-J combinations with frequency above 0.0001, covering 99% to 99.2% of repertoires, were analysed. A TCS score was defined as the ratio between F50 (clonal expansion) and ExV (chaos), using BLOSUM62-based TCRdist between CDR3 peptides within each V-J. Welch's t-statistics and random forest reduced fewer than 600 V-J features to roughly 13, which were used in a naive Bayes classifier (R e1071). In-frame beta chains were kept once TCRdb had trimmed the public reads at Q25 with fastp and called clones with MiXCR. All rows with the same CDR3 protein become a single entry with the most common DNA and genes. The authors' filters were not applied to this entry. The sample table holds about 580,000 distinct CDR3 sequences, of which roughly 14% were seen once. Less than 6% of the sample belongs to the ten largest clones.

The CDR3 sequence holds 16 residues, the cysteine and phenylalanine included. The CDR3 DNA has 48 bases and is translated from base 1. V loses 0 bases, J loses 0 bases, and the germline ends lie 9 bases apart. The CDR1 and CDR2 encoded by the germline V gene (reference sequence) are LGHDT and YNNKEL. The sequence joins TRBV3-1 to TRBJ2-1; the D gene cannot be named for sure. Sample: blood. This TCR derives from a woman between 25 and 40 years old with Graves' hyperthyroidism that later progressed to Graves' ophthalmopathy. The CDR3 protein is CASSQDTLSSYNEQFF. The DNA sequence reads TGTGCCAGCAGCCAAGATACGTTAAGCTCCTACAATGAGCAGTTCTTC.